The rows below give T cell receptor beta chains drawn from one sample of a study of T cells in localized non-small cell lung cancer. Some clones are missing from TCRdb's copy, which holds only in-frame ones; the method was immunoSEQ multiplex PCR. The sample has fewer than 40,000 clones; under 85% are singletons. The specimen comprised peripheral blood, sampled before any cancer treatment. The receptors were sampled from a male donor at least 60 years old with stage II squamous cell lung carcinoma. The CDR3 runs from the conserved cysteine through the conserved F or W. D genes are given only for firm matches. For some rows the clone size is stated as once, few or many, or as a class when expanded; others skip it.

d_gene	abundance	j_gene	v_gene	CDR3nt	CDR3aa
NA	few	TRBJ2-1	TRBV11-3	TGTGCCAGCAGCCTACCCAGTAGCGGATACTACAATGAGCAGTTCTTC	CASSLPSSGYYNEQFF
NA	NA	TRBJ2-5	TRBV9	TGTGCCAGCAGCGTAGGGATCCAATCGGTCCAAGAGACCCAGTACTTC	CASSVGIQSVQETQYF
NA	once	TRBJ1-1	TRBV30	TGTGCCTGGAGGGTATCCGGCGGCACTGAAGCTTTCTTT	CAWRVSGGTEAFF
NA	NA	TRBJ1-5	TRBV6-6	TGTGCCAGCAGTTACAGGGCCCCTCAGCCCCAGCATTTT	CASSYRAPQPQHF
TRBD2	NA	TRBJ2-2	TRBV29-1	TGCAGCGGACGGACTAGCGGGGGGATAACGAACACCGGGGAGCTGTTTTTT	CSGRTSGGITNTGELFF
NA	NA	TRBJ1-3	TRBV9	TGTGCCAGCGCCCCCGACGGAAACACCATATATTTT	CASAPDGNTIYF
NA	NA	TRBJ1-3	TRBV30	TGTGCCTGGAGTGTAGGTACTGGAAACACCATATATTTT	CAWSVGTGNTIYF
NA	NA	TRBJ1-1	TRBV20-1	TGCAGTGCGCAAGAGAGGGCGGAAGCTTTCTTT	CSAQERAEAFF
NA	NA	TRBJ1-5	TRBV21-1	TGTGCCAGCAGCAGTCCGGGGGGACGGGATCAGCCCCAGCATTTT	CASSSPGGRDQPQHF
TRBD1	once	TRBJ2-7	TRBV2	TGTGCCAGCAGTGATAATAAGGGGGCCCACGAGCAGTACTTC	CASSDNKGAHEQYF
TRBD1	NA	TRBJ2-7	TRBV19	TGTGCCAGTGGGAGACAGGGGGCCGACGAGCAGTACTTC	CASGRQGADEQYF
TRBD2	NA	TRBJ2-7	TRBV6-5	TGTGCCAGCAGTTACGAGCCAGCGGGGTCCTACGAGCAGTACTTC	CASSYEPAGSYEQYF
NA	NA	TRBJ2-1	TRBV15	TGTGCCACCAGCAGGGACCCGAACAGGGGGGGGCAGTTCTTC	CATSRDPNRGGQFF
TRBD1	NA	TRBJ2-5	TRBV6-5	TGTGCCAGCAGTTACCCTGGGGACAGGCCCGAAGAGACCCAGTACTTC	CASSYPGDRPEETQYF
NA	NA	TRBJ2-7	TRBV5-4	TGTGCCAGCAGCCAAGATCAGGACTTCCCCTACGAGCAGTACTTC	CASSQDQDFPYEQYF
NA	NA	TRBJ2-7	TRBV9	TGTGCCAGCAGCGTAGCGGGACACTCCCCCTACGAGCAGTACTTC	CASSVAGHSPYEQYF
TRBD1	NA	TRBJ2-7	TRBV4-2	TGTGCCAGCAGCCAAGGGGACAGTAAATCCTACGAGCAGTACTTC	CASSQGDSKSYEQYF
NA	NA	TRBJ2-1	TRBV12-5	TGTGCTAGTGGTTTGGGGAAGGGAATTAAGCAGTTCTTC	CASGLGKGIKQFF
NA	once	TRBJ2-7	TRBV5-6	TGTGCCAGCGAGGGTGAGTCCTACGAGCAGTACTTC	CASEGESYEQYF
NA	NA	TRBJ2-5	TRBV2	TGTGCCAGCAGCCTTCTGTACCAAGAGACCCAGTACTTC	CASSLLYQETQYF
TRBD1	NA	TRBJ2-5	TRBV5-4	TGTGCCAGCAGCTCCGACCGGGACAGGGGGCGGGAGACCCAGTACTTC	CASSSDRDRGRETQYF
TRBD2	NA	TRBJ2-2	TRBV19	TGTGCCAGTATTGCCTACTCCGGGACTAGCGGGGCCACCGGGGAGCTGTTTTTT	CASIAYSGTSGATGELFF
NA	NA	TRBJ2-5	TRBV11-1	TGTGCCAGCAGCTTACCAGGGGGGGAGACCCAGTACTTC	CASSLPGGETQYF
NA	once	TRBJ2-3	TRBV7-3	TGTGCCAGCAGCCTTCCCCTTAGCGGCACAGATACGCAGTATTTT	CASSLPLSGTDTQYF
TRBD1	NA	TRBJ1-1	TRBV7-3	TGTGCCAGCAGCTCAGGGGGCGCGGGGTATATGAACACTGAAGCTTTCTTT	CASSSGGAGYMNTEAFF
NA	once	TRBJ1-4	TRBV6-1	TGTGCCAGCAGCGCAGGGATAGGGGGTGAAAAACTGTTTTTT	CASSAGIGGEKLFF
NA	NA	TRBJ1-1	TRBV6-6	TGTGCCAGCAGTCCTGACGAGAAGTCTTTCTTT	CASSPDEKSFF
TRBD1	NA	TRBJ1-2	TRBV27	TGTGCCAGCAGTTTACTTGGAGGGGGCGAAAATGGCTACACCTTC	CASSLLGGGENGYTF
NA	NA	TRBJ2-7	TRBV7-3	TGTGCCAGCAGCTTATTTCCCTCAGACGGAGACGAGCAGTACTTC	CASSLFPSDGDEQYF
TRBD2	once	TRBJ2-2	TRBV12-5	TGTGCTAGTGGTTTGCCCCGACTAGCCACGGGGACCGGGGAGCTGTTTTTT	CASGLPRLATGTGELFF
TRBD2	once	TRBJ2-1	TRBV4-2	TGTGCCAGCAGCCAAGGCTCTTCCACTAGCGGGAGCGTAGATGAGCAGTTCTTC	CASSQGSSTSGSVDEQFF
NA	NA	TRBJ2-3	TRBV6-4	TGTGCCAGCAGTGCCACAAAGGGGGCAGATACGCAGTATTTT	CASSATKGADTQYF
TRBD2	NA	TRBJ2-7	TRBV4-3	TGCGCCAGCAGCCACCGGACTAGCGGATACGAGCAGTACTTC	CASSHRTSGYEQYF
TRBD1	NA	TRBJ1-4	TRBV6-5	TGTGCCAGCAGTTACTCAGGGGGCTCAACTAATGAAAAACTGTTTTTT	CASSYSGGSTNEKLFF
NA	NA	TRBJ2-6	TRBV18	TGTGCCAGCTCACCACCCTCTGGGGCCAACGTCCTGACTTTC	CASSPPSGANVLTF
NA	NA	TRBJ2-1	TRBV5-1	TGCGCCAGCAGCTTACTGGGGTCAGGCACCTACAATGAGCAGTTCTTC	CASSLLGSGTYNEQFF
NA	NA	TRBJ1-2	TRBV28	TGTGCCAGCAGTTATCTCCAGGGCGCGGATGGCTACACCTTC	CASSYLQGADGYTF
NA	NA	TRBJ1-4	TRBV7-6	TGTGCCAGCAGCCTCCGTGGGGACGCTAATGAAAAACTGTTTTTT	CASSLRGDANEKLFF
NA	few	TRBJ2-7	TRBV2	TGTGCCAGCAGTGATTTGGGCCTCGAGCAGTACTTC	CASSDLGLEQYF
TRBD2	NA	TRBJ2-1	TRBV9	TGTGCCAGCAGCGGGGCTAGCGGGAGGCGTGAGGATGAGCAGTTCTTC	CASSGASGRREDEQFF
NA	NA	TRBJ1-2	TRBV21-1	TGTGCCAGCAGCAAGTCGACGGACCACTATGGCTACACCTTC	CASSKSTDHYGYTF
NA	NA	TRBJ2-7	TRBV7-6	TGTGCCAGCAGCTTAGGGTTACGTGGGGGCGAGCAGTACTTC	CASSLGLRGGEQYF
NA	few	TRBJ1-3	TRBV2	TGTGCCAGCAGCGTTTTAAATAGTGGAAACACCATATATTTT	CASSVLNSGNTIYF
TRBD2	NA	TRBJ2-3	TRBV5-1	TGCGCCAGCAGCTCCGCGGGGGGATCCACAGATACGCAGTATTTT	CASSSAGGSTDTQYF
NA	NA	TRBJ1-4	TRBV7-9	TGTGCCAGCAGCCCTACTAATGAAAAACTGTTTTTT	CASSPTNEKLFF
TRBD1	NA	TRBJ2-7	TRBV6-1	TGTGCCAGCAGTACCGGGACAGGGAGGTCCGAGCAGTACTTC	CASSTGTGRSEQYF
NA	once	TRBJ2-7	TRBV7-3	TGTGCCAGCAGCTTAGCCCTAGCCGAGCATTCCTACGAGCAGTACTTC	CASSLALAEHSYEQYF
TRBD1	NA	TRBJ1-5	TRBV5-1	TGCGCCAGCAGCTTCGACAGGGATCAGCCCCAGCATTTT	CASSFDRDQPQHF
NA	NA	TRBJ1-4	TRBV30	TGTGCCTGGAGTCGGGGTCCTAATGAAAAACTGTTTTTT	CAWSRGPNEKLFF
NA	NA	TRBJ2-7	TRBV28	TGTGCCAGCAGTTACTCACCCGGCGGTAGCGAAATCGACGAGCAGTACTTC	CASSYSPGGSEIDEQYF
NA	NA	TRBJ2-6	TRBV10-3	TGTGCCATCAGGGACAGCTCTGGGGCCAACGTCCTGACTTTC	CAIRDSSGANVLTF
NA	NA	TRBJ2-1	TRBV7-2	TGTGCCAGCTCCGAGGGCCTCGGGGTCCAGTTCTTC	CASSEGLGVQFF